Listed here are 30 T cell receptor beta chains from one sample, sequenced in a study of T cell responses to AZD1222 COVID-19 vaccine. Here immunoSEQ multiplex PCR was the method, and the copy in TCRdb shows in-frame clones only, minus some. This sample has some 58,000 clones; over 75% occur once, and the top ten carry roughly 14%. This specimen consisted of peripheral blood, obtained on day 0 of AZD1222 vaccination. Receptor source: an adult in good health.

This clone was seen a few times. This chain links TRBV5-8 with TRBJ1-4; tentative D call: TRBD1 (5 bases). Germline V lookup: CDR1 SGHTS, CDR2 YDEGEE. Trimming shortened V by 2 bases and J by 0 bases, and 17 bases separated the two germline ends. The CDR3 sequence is 18 residues long. The CDR3 bases are TGTGCCAGCAGCTTAATCCGGGACCGAGACCCAACTAATGAAAAACTGTTTTTT. The encoded protein is CASSLIRDRDPTNEKLFF.

A few counts support this clone. This chain joins TRBV30 and TRBJ2-3; 7 nucleotides agree with TRBD2. The CDR3 length is 13 residues. V was pared by 3 bases and J by 5 bases, with 5 bases of the junction left unmatched. CDR1 is GTSNPN, CDR2 SVGIG, per germline (reference sequence). The CDR3 coding sequence is TGTGCCTGGAGCCAGCGGGAAAAAGATACGCAGTATTTT. Protein sequence: CAWSQREKDTQYF.

The rearrangement links TRBV11-3 to TRBJ1-1; no clear D gene. V shed 4 bases and J shed 1 base, with 10 bases lying between them. Germline V CDR1 and CDR2: SGHNT, YENEEA. The length of the CDR3 is 14 residues. This chain's CDR3 is CASSSSGGNTEAFF. CDR3 DNA: TGTGCCAGCAGCTCCTCGGGCGGGAACACTGAAGCTTTCTTT.

This clone was picked up a small number of times. This rearrangement joins TRBV7-9 to TRBJ1-4, with D unclear. Trimming shortened V by 5 bases and J by 8 bases, and 12 bases separated the two germline ends. Germline V gives CDR1 SEHNR, CDR2 FQNEAQ (reference sequence). CDR3 length: 13 residues. The CDR3 DNA reads as TGTGCCAGCAGCGTCACCGGCCTGGAAAAACTGTTTTTT. Its protein product is CASSVTGLEKLFF.

This clone was counted a few times. CDR3 bases: TGTGCCAGCTCACCAGGGACTGGAAACACCATATATTTT. This codes for CASSPGTGNTIYF. The V and J genes are TRBV18 and TRBJ1-3; D remains ambiguous. Germline CDR1 KGHSH, CDR2 LQKENI. V was cut by 2 bases and J by 2 bases, with 4 bases left in between. CDR3 size: 13 residues.

This clone was counted a single time. This chain joins TRBV4-3 and TRBJ1-1; the match to TRBD1 covers 12 bases. Germline trimming cut 2 bases from V and 4 bases from J; bases unmatched to any gene: 11. Germline V gives CDR1 LGHNA, CDR2 YSLEER. This CDR3 has 18 amino acids. CDR3 in amino acids: CASSQIPGQGAPFTEAFF. CDR3 nucleotide sequence: TGCGCCAGCAGCCAAATACCGGGACAGGGGGCTCCGTTCACTGAAGCTTTCTTT.

This clone was observed a few times. The V call is TRBV20-1, the J call TRBJ2-5; D remains ambiguous. The CDR3 covers 9 residues. Germline CDR1 DFQATT, CDR2 SNEGSKA (reference sequence). The ends were cut back, 8 bases at V and 5 bases at J, with 6 bases in the middle. This CDR3 reads CSLGETQYF. Here the CDR3 DNA reads TGCAGTTTAGGGGAGACCCAGTACTTC.

V is TRBV6-5 and J is TRBJ2-2, with 15 bases lining up with TRBD2. The CDR3 consists of 15 residues. CDR1 is MNHEY and CDR2 is SVGAGI in the germline V gene. Trimming removed 6 bases from V and 8 bases from J; junction bases left unmatched: 4. The CDR3 spells CASSQGLAGGGELFF. As DNA, the CDR3 is TGTGCCAGCAGCCAGGGACTAGCGGGAGGTGGGGAGCTGTTTTTT.

The rearrangement joins TRBV6-5 to TRBJ1-2, with a tentative D call TRBD1 (5 bases). Germline CDR1 and CDR2: MNHEY and SVGAGI. V lost 5 bases and J lost 2, with 15 bases in between. The CDR3 has 15 residues. The DNA of the CDR3 is TGTGCCAGCAGTCCACAGGCTTTCCCCAACTATGGCTACACCTTC. Amino acid sequence: CASSPQAFPNYGYTF.

This rearrangement joins TRBV12-3 or TRBV12-4 to TRBJ2-7; weak D call: TRBD2 (5 bases). This CDR3 region has 11 residues. The ends were cut back, 6 bases at V and 5 bases at J, with 8 bases in the middle. The CDR3 sequence is CASSRDDEQYF. CDR3 nucleotides: TGTGCCAGCAGCCGGGATGACGAGCAGTACTTC.

J is TRBJ2-1 and V is TRBV19; 7 bases align to TRBD2. Germline trimming cut 7 bases from V and 3 bases from J; bases unmatched to any gene: 6. This CDR3 contains 14 residues. Germline V gives CDR1 LNHDA, CDR2 SQIVND (reference sequence). In nucleotides, the CDR3 is TGTGCCAGTAAACCGGCTAGCGGCTACAATGAGCAGTTCTTC. Translation gives CASKPASGYNEQFF. Looking up the rest from reference TRBV19 and TRBJ2-1 gives the full variable domain: DGGITQSPKYLFRKEGQNVTLSCEQNLNHDAMYWYRQDPGQGLRLIYYSQIVNDFQKGDIAEGYSVSREKKESFPLTVTSAQKNPTAFYLCASKPASGYNEQFFGPGTRLTVL.

V gene TRBV7-9 combines with J gene TRBJ2-7; 8 bases match TRBD1. This CDR3 has 15 residues. In germline, CDR1 is SEHNR, CDR2 FQNEAQ (reference sequence). J was trimmed by 5 bases and V by 6 bases; bases with no gene match: 12. DNA of the CDR3: TGTGCCAGCAGTCCCAGGGGGCTTTATGGGGACGAGCAGTACTTC. It specifies CASSPRGLYGDEQYF.

The rearrangement links TRBV19 to TRBJ2-1; D not resolved. The germline gives CDR1 LNHDA, CDR2 SQIVND (reference sequence). Trimming removed 7 bases from V and 8 bases from J, with 9 bases in between. The CDR3 sequence is 11 residues long. The CDR3 protein is CASTWQDEQFF. DNA for the CDR3: TGTGCCAGTACTTGGCAGGATGAGCAGTTCTTC.

This clone was recorded only once. The rearrangement joins TRBV3-1 (or the pseudogene TRBV3-2) to TRBJ2-2; 9 bases align to TRBD2. This CDR3 region has 15 residues. Germline V CDR1 and CDR2: LGHDT, YNNKEL (reference sequence). J gave up 5 bases and V 1 base, and 2 bases lay outside the gene matches. This CDR3 reads CASSQGLAVTGELFF. The CDR3 nucleotides read TGTGCCAGCAGCCAAGGACTAGCGGTGACCGGGGAGCTGTTTTTT.

J is TRBJ1-2 and V is TRBV30; D is undetermined. This CDR3 spans 12 amino acids. V shed 0 bases and J shed 8 bases, with 10 bases lying between them. Germline V gives CDR1 GTSNPN, CDR2 SVGIG (reference sequence). This CDR3 reads CAWSVLAGGYTF. In DNA form, the CDR3 reads TGTGCCTGGAGTGTACTGGCGGGAGGCTACACCTTC.

This rearrangement joins TRBV19 to TRBJ1-4; D may be TRBD1 (5 bases). The CDR3 contains 13 residues. Germline values: CDR1 LNHDA, CDR2 SQIVND (reference sequence). Trimming cost V 3 bases and J 6 bases, with 8 bases left between them. DNA for the CDR3: TGTGCCAGTAGTATCCGCAGGGATGAAAAACTGTTTTTT. Its translation is CASSIRRDEKLFF. The full variable domain, its missing parts supplied by reference TRBV19 and TRBJ1-4, is DGGITQSPKYLFRKEGQNVTLSCEQNLNHDAMYWYRQDPGQGLRLIYYSQIVNDFQKGDIAEGYSVSREKKESFPLTVTSAQKNPTAFYLCASSIRRDEKLFFGSGTQLSVL.

This chain uses TRBV19 with TRBJ2-7; 11 positions match TRBD1. In germline, CDR1 is LNHDA, CDR2 SQIVND (reference sequence). This CDR3 comprises 14 residues. The J segment lost 4 bases and the V segment lost 7 bases, leaving 6 bases of the junction unmatched. CDR3 bases: TGTGCCAGTAATTCGGGGACAGGGGGATACGAGCAGTACTTC. Its protein is CASNSGTGGYEQYF. The full variable domain, with the rest looked up from reference TRBV19 and TRBJ2-7, is DGGITQSPKYLFRKEGQNVTLSCEQNLNHDAMYWYRQDPGQGLRLIYYSQIVNDFQKGDIAEGYSVSREKKESFPLTVTSAQKNPTAFYLCASNSGTGGYEQYFGPGTRLTVT.

This chain uses TRBV5-1 with TRBJ2-7, with 8 bases that match TRBD2. The CDR3 totals 15 residues. J lost 4 bases, V lost 0 bases, and 6 bases had no gene match. Germline V gene sequence: CDR1 SGHRS, CDR2 YFSETQ. The CDR3 spells CASSLAVSGEYEQYF. The DNA of the CDR3 is TGCGCCAGCAGCTTGGCGGTTAGCGGGGAATACGAGCAGTACTTC.

This clone was seen just once. The chain couples TRBV3-1 (or the pseudogene TRBV3-2) to TRBJ1-1; possibly TRBD1 for D (6 bases). The V end was cut by 0 bases, the J end by 0 bases, with 11 bases between. Germline CDR1 reads LGHDT; CDR2 reads YNNKEL (reference sequence). CDR3 length: 16 residues. CDR3 nucleotides: TGTGCCAGCAGCCAAGATCAGGGGAATTTGAACACTGAAGCTTTCTTT. Its translation: CASSQDQGNLNTEAFF.

V gene TRBV19 combines with J gene TRBJ2-6, with 10 bases identical to TRBD2. Germline values: CDR1 LNHDA, CDR2 SQIVND (reference sequence). Unmatched junction bases numbered 11, after V lost 0 bases and J lost 3 bases. This CDR3 contains 20 residues. In DNA, the CDR3 is TGTGCCAGTAGTATAGATCGGTATCTAGCGGGAGCCGGTGGGGCCAACGTCCTGACTTTC. Protein product: CASSIDRYLAGAGGANVLTF.

The chain combines TRBV5-6 with TRBJ1-6, with TRBD1 matching over 8 bases. The CDR3 extends over 14 amino acids. Germline trimming cut 2 bases from V and 9 bases from J; bases unmatched to any gene: 4. The germline V gene encodes CDR1 SGHDT and CDR2 YYEEEE. CDR3 bases: TGTGCCAGCAGCTTCGGCAGGGGGCCTTCACCCCTCCACTTT. Translation gives CASSFGRGPSPLHF. The entire variable domain, with the rest obtained from reference TRBV5-6 and TRBJ1-6, is as follows: DAGVTQSPTHLIKTRGQQVTLRCSPKSGHDTVSWYQQALGQGPQFIFQYYEEEERQRGNFPDRFSGHQFPNYSSELNVNALLLGDSALYLCASSFGRGPSPLHFGNGTRLTVT.

About this clone itself: The same CDR3 also results from other DNA sequences found in this sample. The chain recombines TRBV6-5 with TRBJ2-7; 8 bases are a match to TRBD1. This CDR3 spans 15 amino acids. J lost 1 base, V lost 5 bases, and 7 bases had no gene match. Germline CDR1 MNHEY, CDR2 SVGAGI. In DNA form, the CDR3 reads TGTGCCAGCAGTACCGGACAGGGTGGATCCTACGAGCAGTACTTC. It codes for CASSTGQGGSYEQYF.

This chain joins TRBV6-1 and TRBJ2-7, with D unclear. V shed 3 bases and J shed 4 bases, with 4 bases lying between them. CDR1 and CDR2 from the germline V gene are MNHNS and SASEGT. There are 11 residues in the CDR3. This chain's CDR3 is CASSEGYEQYF. In nucleotides, the CDR3 is TGTGCCAGCAGTGAGGGGTACGAGCAGTACTTC.

The chain recombines TRBV20-1 with TRBJ2-5; TRBD2 matches at 7 bases. Germline V gives CDR1 DFQATT, CDR2 SNEGSKA (reference sequence). V dropped 3 bases and J dropped 1; count of bases not matched to a gene: 11. The CDR3 totals 16 residues. The CDR3: CSASRFAGEPQETQYF. CDR3 nucleotides: TGCAGTGCTAGTCGGTTTGCGGGAGAGCCCCAAGAGACCCAGTACTTC.

This clone was seen just once. The chain recombines TRBV20-1 with TRBJ2-7; 9 nucleotides line up with TRBD2. The CDR3 is 12 residues long. Trimming cost V 3 bases and J 6 bases; bases outside gene matches: 3. Germline V lookup: CDR1 DFQATT, CDR2 SNEGSKA (reference sequence). CDR3 loop: CSASSGRVEQYF. Here the CDR3 DNA reads TGCAGTGCTAGTAGCGGGAGAGTCGAGCAGTACTTC.

This clone was seen a few times. The gene calls are TRBV11-2 and TRBJ2-3; 8 bases map to TRBD2. The germline CDR1 and CDR2 sequences are SGHAT and FQNNGV. V was clipped by 5 bases and J by 4 bases; unmatched bases: 8. The CDR3 loop spans 15 amino acids. This CDR3 is CASSRRSGSADTQYF. The DNA of the CDR3 is TGTGCCAGCAGCCGCCGGAGCGGGAGCGCAGATACGCAGTATTTT.

The chain recombines TRBV19 with TRBJ1-2; 10 positions agree with TRBD1. The J segment lost 8 bases and the V segment lost 7 bases, leaving 4 bases of the junction unmatched. The CDR3 is 12 amino acids. Germline-derived CDR1 and CDR2 are LNHDA and SQIVND (reference sequence). As DNA, the CDR3 is TGTGCCAGTACTTCGACAGGGGGCGGCTACACCTTC. Translation: CASTSTGGGYTF.

The V gene is TRBV29-1, the J gene TRBJ2-5; D tentatively reads TRBD1 or TRBD2 (5 bases each). The CDR3 totals 18 residues. In germline, CDR1 is SQVTM, CDR2 ANQGSEA. V was pared by 1 base and J by 2 bases, with 23 bases between. The CDR3 coding sequence is TGCAGCGTTGAAGGGTTCAATTGGGACGGACGACCACAAGAGACCCAGTACTTC. Translated: CSVEGFNWDGRPQETQYF.

In nucleotides, the CDR3 is TGTGCCAGCACCCCTACCCTTAATGAGCAGTTCTTC. Protein: CASTPTLNEQFF. The rearrangement joins TRBV5-4 to TRBJ2-1; no definite D call. Trimming removed 6 bases from V and 7 bases from J, with 11 bases in between. This CDR3 contains 12 residues. Germline assignment: CDR1 SGHNT and CDR2 YYREEE (reference sequence).

The chain combines TRBV6-5 with TRBJ2-1, with 9 bases fitting TRBD1. Looked up from germline, CDR1 is MNHEY and CDR2 is SVGAGI. CDR3 length: 15 residues. V was clipped by 5 bases and J by 7 bases; unmatched bases: 9. CDR3 nucleotide sequence: TGTGCCAGCAGTACAGGACAGGGGCTGGGGAATGAGCAGTTCTTC. It encodes CASSTGQGLGNEQFF.